The present T cell receptor (beta chain) was sequenced within a study of shared clonotypes between healthy human individuals. TCRdb keeps only in-frame clones here, not all; method: immunoSEQ multiplex PCR. The sample yields over 700,000 clones, approximately 72% seen once. V lost 8 bases and J lost 3, with 16 bases in between. Germline assignment: CDR1 MDHEN and CDR2 SYDVKM. The CDR3 has 15 residues. This TCR derives from a woman younger than 45 in good health. The gene calls are TRBV28 and TRBJ2-2; either TRBD1 or TRBD2 may supply D (5 bases each). The material sequenced was memory CD4+ T cells sorted from blood. Subset given: CD45RA-negative fraction. The DNA for the CDR3 is TGTGCCAGCCGCCGGGGTGGGGCGGACACCGGGGAGCTGTTTTTT. This encodes CASRRGGADTGELFF.